One sample yielded the 25 T cell receptor beta chains listed below, sequenced in a study of cytomegalovirus exposure and HLA in healthy donors. PCR primers comprised 60 Vbeta and 13 Jbeta primers. Assay: immunoSEQ multiplex PCR; the TCRdb copy retains only in-frame clones and omits some. This sample's table has 110,000 to 150,000 clones. The sample comprised PBMCs. The receptors shown here come from a man in his forties in good health and CMV-seronegative.

The gene calls are TRBV10-3 and TRBJ1-6; tentative D call: TRBD1 (5 bases). Germline lookup yields CDR1 ENHRY and CDR2 SYGVKD. CDR3 length equals 15 residues. V was shortened by 7 bases and J by 6 bases, with 16 bases between the two germline ends. CDR3 in amino acids: CAINPGPDVNSPLHF. CDR3 nucleotides: TGTGCCATCAACCCAGGGCCTGATGTTAATTCACCCCTCCACTTT.

The chain is built from TRBV5-1 and TRBJ2-1; tentatively, D is TRBD1 (6 bases). Trimming pared 0 bases from V and 3 bases from J, leaving 10 bases between. Germline assignment: CDR1 SGHRS and CDR2 YFSETQ. There are 15 residues in the CDR3. DNA for the CDR3: TGCGCCAGCAGCTTGGGGACAGCCATCTACAATGAGCAGTTCTTC. This encodes CASSLGTAIYNEQFF.

J is TRBJ2-2 and V is TRBV6-1; 12 bases match TRBD2. Per germline, CDR1 MNHNS and CDR2 SASEGT. The CDR3 has 15 residues. Trimming removed 2 bases from V and 6 bases from J; junction bases left unmatched: 1. The CDR3 loop reads CASSELAGGPGELFF. In DNA form, the CDR3 reads TGTGCCAGCAGTGAACTAGCGGGGGGGCCCGGGGAGCTGTTTTTT.

This chain joins TRBV7-2 and TRBJ1-2; D possibly corresponds to TRBD1 (6 bases). The germline V gene has CDR1 SGHTA and CDR2 FQGNSA. The CDR3 spans 14 residues. V was clipped by 5 bases and J by 13 bases, with 23 bases between them. The CDR3 region has the DNA TGTGCCAGCAGCCCCCTCCCGGGGACACCTTCATGCACCTTC. This sequence encodes CASSPLPGTPSCTF.

The V gene is TRBV7-3, the J gene TRBJ1-2; TRBD1 matches 10 bases. The CDR3 length is 15 residues. From germline, CDR1 is SGHTA and CDR2 FQGTGA. The V segment lost 3 bases and the J segment 3 bases; nucleotides outside the gene matches: 4. Here the CDR3 DNA reads TGTGCCAGCAGCTTGGGACAGGGGTTGGACTATGGCTACACCTTC. Its protein is CASSLGQGLDYGYTF. Using reference TRBV7-3 and TRBJ1-2 for the parts outside the CDR3, the full variable domain is GAGVSQTPSNKVTEKGKYVELRCDPISGHTALYWYRQSLGQGPEFLIYFQGTGAADDSGLPNDRFFAVRPEGSVSTLKIQRTERGDSAVYLCASSLGQGLDYGYTFGSGTRLTVV.

The J gene is TRBJ2-2, the V gene TRBV28; 7 bases match TRBD1. V was pared by 7 bases and J by 2 bases, with 7 bases of the junction left unmatched. CDR1 MDHEN and CDR2 SYDVKM come from the germline V gene. The CDR3 sequence is 15 residues long. The CDR3 DNA reads as TGTGCCAGCACCATCACAGGGGAAAACACCGGGGAGCTGTTTTTT. Its translation: CASTITGENTGELFF.

This sequence joins TRBV5-1 and TRBJ1-2; D unresolved. The CDR3 has 13 residues. CDR1 is SGHRS, CDR2 YFSETQ, per germline. Trimming cost V 0 bases and J 4 bases, with 7 bases left between them. CDR3 amino acids: CASSLDPVYGYTF. In DNA, the CDR3 is TGCGCCAGCAGCTTGGATCCGGTCTATGGCTACACCTTC.

The chain recombines TRBV12-2 with TRBJ2-1; the table's D call, TRBD2, has no DNA check behind it. TRBV12-2 is given as a pseudogene. The CDR3 runs to 20 residues. CDR3 DNA: TGTGCAAGTCGCTTAGCGCTCCTAGCGGGGGCCCTATGCTCCTACAATGAGCAGTTCTTC. It translates to CASRLALLAGALCSYNEQFF.

The V gene is TRBV20-1, the J gene TRBJ2-1; D call uncertain. V dropped 3 bases and J dropped 3 bases, with 3 bases sitting between them. Germline V gene lookup returns CDR1 DFQATT and CDR2 SNEGSKA (reference sequence). The CDR3 is 11 residues long. CDR3 sequence: CSASGYNEQFF. CDR3 in DNA: TGCAGTGCTAGCGGCTACAATGAGCAGTTCTTC.

The rearrangement links TRBV5-4 to TRBJ2-2, with D perhaps matching TRBD2 (6 bases). The CDR3 is 15 residues long. Trimming cost V 2 bases and J 6 bases, with 14 bases left between them. The germline gives CDR1 SGHNT, CDR2 YYREEE (reference sequence). This CDR3 reads CASSFRDFNAGELFF. In DNA, the CDR3 is TGTGCCAGCAGCTTCCGGGACTTTAATGCCGGGGAGCTGTTTTTT.

This CDR3 is CATSTDSYEQYF. CDR3 bases: TGTGCCACCTCGACAGACTCCTACGAGCAGTACTTC. The J gene is TRBJ2-7, the V gene TRBV10-3; D possibly corresponds to TRBD1 (5 bases). The CDR3 loop spans 12 amino acids. The germline V gene encodes CDR1 ENHRY and CDR2 SYGVKD. V was cut by 10 bases and J by 0 bases, with 10 bases left in between.

The chain has TRBV6-1 and TRBJ2-2, with 9 positions matching TRBD1. The CDR3 extends over 15 amino acids. The ends lost 0 bases at V and 5 bases at J; junction bases unmatched: 1. The germline V gene encodes CDR1 MNHNS and CDR2 SASEGT. DNA of the CDR3: TGTGCCAGCAGTGAAGCGGGACAGGGAACCGGGGAGCTGTTTTTT. Encoded protein: CASSEAGQGTGELFF.

The chain carries TRBV7-3 and TRBJ2-1; D is unclear. The germline gives CDR1 SGHTA, CDR2 FQGTGA. The CDR3 contains 16 residues. Trimming stripped 0 bases from V and 6 bases from J, with 15 bases between. This CDR3 reads CASSLTASPRGNEQFF. In nucleotides, the CDR3 is TGTGCCAGCAGCTTAACAGCCTCCCCTCGTGGCAATGAGCAGTTCTTC.

The chain employs TRBV5-5 and TRBJ2-4, with TRBD1 identical over 7 bases. The length of the CDR3 is 17 residues. CDR1 is SGHKS, CDR2 YYEKEE, per germline (reference sequence). V trimming: 1 base; J trimming: 0 bases; junction bases outside the gene matches: 7. CDR3 sequence reads: CASSLYLTGVAKNIQYF. CDR3 sequence (DNA): TGTGCCAGCAGCTTGTACCTTACAGGGGTAGCCAAAAACATTCAGTACTTC.

The rearrangement uses TRBV14 and TRBJ1-6, with 8 bases that match TRBD1. The germline V gene has CDR1 SGHDN and CDR2 FVKESK. The junction had 6 bases not matched to a gene; V was cut back by 3 bases and J by 8 bases. The CDR3 loop spans 15 amino acids. The CDR3 reads CASSQYGTGYSPLHF. CDR3 nucleotides: TGTGCCAGCAGCCAGTACGGGACAGGATATTCACCCCTCCACTTT.

The rearrangement uses TRBV7-2 and TRBJ2-3, with D perhaps matching TRBD2 (6 bases). The germline gives CDR1 SGHTA, CDR2 FQGNSA. V dropped 2 bases and J dropped 11 bases, with 20 bases sitting between them. This CDR3 has 15 residues. The CDR3 nucleotides are TGTGCCAGCAGCTTATTCTTGGCGGGGAATGGGTTGCAGTATTTT. Translating it yields CASSLFLAGNGLQYF.

This rearrangement joins TRBV7-2 to TRBJ2-1; D remains unclear. The CDR3 sequence is 14 residues long. In germline, CDR1 is SGHTA, CDR2 FQGNSA. V lost 1 base and J 6 bases, leaving 10 bases between the germline ends. The CDR3 here is CASSLGGQFNEQFF. The CDR3 nucleotides are TGTGCCAGCAGCTTAGGCGGCCAGTTCAATGAGCAGTTCTTC.

J is TRBJ1-3 and V is TRBV7-9, with D unclear. V lost 5 bases and J lost 0, with 20 bases in between. The CDR3 has 18 residues. Germline CDR1 and CDR2: SEHNR and FQNEAQ (reference sequence). The CDR3, as DNA: TGTGCCAGCAGCCCCTCGAAGACACAGTCTCCCTCTGGAAACACCATATATTTT. Its translation is CASSPSKTQSPSGNTIYF.

The J gene is TRBJ1-1, the V gene TRBV11-2, with D uncertain. CDR3 length: 15 amino acids. Trimming removed 1 base from V and 4 bases from J, with 13 bases in between. Germline CDR1 SGHAT, CDR2 FQNNGV. CDR3 protein: CASSLAAGSGTEAFF. Here the CDR3 DNA reads TGTGCCAGCAGCTTAGCTGCTGGGTCGGGCACTGAAGCTTTCTTT.

The chain has TRBV5-1 and TRBJ1-1; D gene ambiguous. The CDR3 has 15 residues. CDR1 SGHRS and CDR2 YFSETQ come from the germline V gene. V was pared by 4 bases and J by 3 bases, with 16 bases between. The CDR3: CASSPGGSVYTEAFF. For the CDR3, the DNA is TGCGCCAGCAGCCCCGGAGGCAGTGTGTACACTGAAGCTTTCTTT.

V gene TRBV6-5 combines with J gene TRBJ1-1; no definite D call. Germline assignment: CDR1 MNHEY and CDR2 SVGAGI. Between the trimmed V and J ends, which lost 6 bases and 1 base, there was a span of 3 bases. The CDR3 spans 11 residues. CDR3 DNA: TGTGCCAGCAGCAGGAACACTGAAGCTTTCTTT. The encoded protein is CASSRNTEAFF.

This sequence joins TRBV7-2 and TRBJ1-5, with D tentatively TRBD1 (6 bases). Per the germline V gene, CDR1 is SGHTA and CDR2 is FQGNSA. CDR3 length: 12 amino acids. Trimming took off 6 bases at V and 5 bases at J, with 8 bases between the two ends. The CDR3 region has the DNA TGTGCCAGCAGGGCAGGGGATCAGCCCCAGCATTTT. Its protein product is CASRAGDQPQHF.

The chain is built from TRBV4-1 and TRBJ2-5; 8 bases line up with TRBD1. Per the germline V gene, CDR1 is MGHRA and CDR2 is YSYEKL. The CDR3 spans 14 residues. The V gene end was trimmed by 5 bases and the J gene end by 2 bases; junction bases not matched to a gene: 4. The CDR3 loop reads CASSAGQGQETQYF. The CDR3 DNA sequence: TGCGCCAGCAGCGCAGGACAGGGTCAAGAGACCCAGTACTTC.

V is TRBV6-1 and J is TRBJ1-2; TRBD1 agrees at 7 bases. The CDR3 is 15 residues long. Germline V gene sequence: CDR1 MNHNS, CDR2 SASEGT. J was trimmed by 1 base and V by 6 bases; bases with no gene match: 8. CDR3: CASRKGQRINYGYTF. In DNA, the CDR3 is TGTGCCAGCAGGAAGGGACAGAGAATTAACTATGGCTACACCTTC.

J is TRBJ1-2 and V is TRBV7-9; tentatively, D is TRBD1 (5 bases). The CDR3 extends over 14 amino acids. With 0 bases removed from V and 4 bases from J, the gap between germline ends came to 9 bases. CDR1 SEHNR and CDR2 FQNEAQ come from the germline V gene (reference sequence). CDR3 in amino acids: CASSLAGQGYGYTF. In nucleotides, the CDR3 is TGTGCCAGCAGCTTAGCGGGCCAGGGCTATGGCTACACCTTC. The variable domain in full, completed from reference TRBV7-9 and TRBJ1-2, reads DTGVSQNPRHKITKRGQNVTFRCDPISEHNRLYWYRQTLGQGPEFLTYFQNEAQLEKSRLLSDRFSAERPKGSFSTLEIQRTEQGDSAMYLCASSLAGQGYGYTFGSGTRLTVV.